The next 13 T cell receptor beta chains were all read from a single sample in a study of blood T cell repertoires in COVID-19. Using immunoSEQ multiplex PCR, the repertoire was profiled, and TCRdb retains in-frame clones only, with some absent. The table lists 300,000 to 450,000 clones, 70% to 90% of them singletons. Material for sequencing was PBMCs or T cells enriched from blood (not recorded which). These receptors were collected from a man between 25 and 39 years old who had recovered from COVID-19.

CDR3 residues: CASSLGGDGYNEQFF. The CDR3 DNA reads TGTGCCAGCAGCCTGGGGGGGGATGGCTACAATGAGCAGTTCTTC. The gene calls are TRBV5-5 and TRBJ2-1, with 7 bases aligning to TRBD2. Trimming at V came to 4 bases and at J to 3 bases, leaving 7 bases not matched to a gene. Germline V CDR1 and CDR2: SGHKS, YYEKEE (reference sequence). The CDR3 has 15 amino acids.

The chain links TRBV9 to TRBJ1-5; the match to TRBD1 covers 9 bases. The V gene end was trimmed by 4 bases and the J gene end by 7 bases; junction bases not matched to a gene: 6. Germline assignment: CDR1 SGDLS and CDR2 YYNGEE. CDR3 size: 14 residues. The CDR3 sequence is CASSRTGEGQPQHF. CDR3 in DNA: TGTGCCAGCAGCCGGACAGGGGAGGGCCAGCCCCAGCATTTT.

The rearrangement links TRBV10-3 to TRBJ1-2; 9 bases agree with TRBD1. The germline V gene has CDR1 ENHRY and CDR2 SYGVKD. The CDR3 runs 14 residues. V was clipped by 7 bases and J by 4 bases; unmatched bases: 7. CDR3 coding DNA: TGTGCCATCACCAGGACAGGGGATGGCTATGGCTACACCTTC. Translation: CAITRTGDGYGYTF.

The V and J genes are TRBV5-4 and TRBJ2-7, with TRBD1 matching 9 bases. Germline CDR1 and CDR2: SGHNT and YYREEE (reference sequence). This CDR3 has 14 residues. V gave up 4 bases and J gave up 6 bases; unmatched junction bases: 8. Here the CDR3 reads CASSAVQGAGEQYF. Here the CDR3 DNA reads TGTGCCAGCAGCGCAGTACAGGGGGCGGGCGAGCAGTACTTC.

In the case of this clone: Other DNA sequences from this sample encode an identical CDR3 as well. CDR3: CASSPRTGSNEKLFF. DNA for the CDR3: TGTGCCAGCAGCCCTCGGACAGGGTCTAATGAAAAACTGTTTTTT. J is TRBJ1-4 and V is TRBV7-9, with 8 nucleotides matching TRBD1. The CDR3 has 15 amino acids. V was clipped by 5 bases and J by 3 bases; unmatched bases: 5. CDR1 is SEHNR, CDR2 FQNEAQ, per germline (reference sequence).

The chain combines TRBV7-8 with TRBJ1-6; TRBD1 is a possible D gene (5 bases). From germline, CDR1 is SGHVS and CDR2 FQNEAQ. Trimming cost V 1 base and J 11 bases, with 12 bases left between them. The CDR3 has 14 residues. The CDR3: CASSLVGQGAPLHF. CDR3 sequence (DNA): TGTGCCAGCAGCTTAGTAGGGCAGGGCGCACCCCTCCACTTT.

The chain links TRBV11-3 to TRBJ1-1; D unclear. Germline CDR1 reads SGHNT; CDR2 reads YENEEA. This CDR3 spans 13 amino acids. Deletions cut 6 bases from V and 5 bases from J, with 13 bases between. The CDR3 bases are TGTGCCAGCAGTTCAGACGGGTTGACTGAAGCTTTCTTT. It is translated as CASSSDGLTEAFF.

The V and J genes are TRBV30 and TRBJ2-4; perhaps TRBD2 as D (6 bases). The germline V gene has CDR1 GTSNPN and CDR2 SVGIG (reference sequence). V gave up 0 bases and J gave up 0 bases, with 18 bases separating them. The CDR3 is 18 amino acids. CDR3 DNA sequence: TGTGCCTGGAGTGTAGAGGGGCTTTGGGGACTAGCCAAAAACATTCAGTACTTC. Protein product: CAWSVEGLWGLAKNIQYF. Drawing the rest from reference TRBV30 and TRBJ2-4, the complete variable domain is SQTIHQWPATLVQPVGSPLSLECTVEGTSNPNLYWYRQAAGRGLQLLFYSVGIGQISSEVPQNLSASRPQDRQFILSSKKLLLSDSGFYLCAWSVEGLWGLAKNIQYFGAGTRLSVL.

The V gene is TRBV2, the J gene TRBJ1-2, with D possibly being TRBD1 (5 bases). Trimming cost V 7 bases and J 7 bases, with 16 bases left between them. CDR1 and CDR2 (germline): SNHLY, FYNNEI. The CDR3 length is 13 residues. CDR3 region: CASNRLEGVGYTF. Here the CDR3 DNA reads TGTGCCAGCAATAGGCTCGAAGGGGTTGGCTACACCTTC.

This chain uses TRBV5-4 with TRBJ2-3; 9 bases fit TRBD2. The trim removed 0 bases at V and 2 bases at J, leaving 4 bases unmatched. This CDR3 spans 16 amino acids. Germline V gives CDR1 SGHNT, CDR2 YYREEE (reference sequence). The CDR3 nucleotides are TGTGCCAGCAGCTTGGGTCTAGCGGGGAACACAGATACGCAGTATTTT. Its protein is CASSLGLAGNTDTQYF. Full variable domain (missing parts from reference TRBV5-4 and TRBJ2-3): ETGVTQSPTHLIKTRGQQVTLRCSSQSGHNTVSWYQQALGQGPQFIFQYYREEENGRGNFPPRFSGLQFPNYSSELNVNALELDDSALYLCASSLGLAGNTDTQYFGPGTRLTVL.

V and J are TRBV12-3 or TRBV12-4 and TRBJ1-2; a possible D gene is TRBD1 (6 bases). V lost 11 bases and J 0 bases, leaving 10 bases between the germline ends. The CDR3 is 12 residues long. CDR3 region: CADRQANYGYTF. DNA for the CDR3: TGTGCCGACAGACAGGCTAACTATGGCTACACCTTC.

The CDR3 spells CAISAGQGTDSPLHF. CDR3 nucleotide sequence: TGTGCCATCAGTGCCGGACAGGGAACAGATTCACCCCTCCACTTT. The chain employs TRBV10-3 and TRBJ1-6; TRBD1 matches at 8 bases. The V gene end was trimmed by 4 bases and the J gene end by 8 bases; junction bases not matched to a gene: 7. The CDR3 runs 15 residues. Germline CDR1 reads ENHRY; CDR2 reads SYGVKD.

This clone appeared a few times. This chain joins TRBV27 and TRBJ1-4; TRBD1 might be the D (5 bases). The CDR3 loop spans 15 amino acids. Germline CDR1 is MNHEY and CDR2 is SMNVEV (reference sequence). With 8 bases removed from V and 7 bases from J, the gap between germline ends came to 20 bases. This CDR3 reads CASRQSGNRAEKLFF. CDR3 DNA sequence: TGTGCCAGCCGACAATCAGGGAATAGGGCTGAAAAACTGTTTTTT. Looking up the rest from reference TRBV27 and TRBJ1-4 gives the full variable domain: EAQVTQNPRYLITVTGKKLTVTCSQNMNHEYMSWYRQDPGLGLRQIYYSMNVEVTDKGDVPEGYKVSRKEKRNFPLILESPSPNQTSLYFCASRQSGNRAEKLFFGSGTQLSVL.